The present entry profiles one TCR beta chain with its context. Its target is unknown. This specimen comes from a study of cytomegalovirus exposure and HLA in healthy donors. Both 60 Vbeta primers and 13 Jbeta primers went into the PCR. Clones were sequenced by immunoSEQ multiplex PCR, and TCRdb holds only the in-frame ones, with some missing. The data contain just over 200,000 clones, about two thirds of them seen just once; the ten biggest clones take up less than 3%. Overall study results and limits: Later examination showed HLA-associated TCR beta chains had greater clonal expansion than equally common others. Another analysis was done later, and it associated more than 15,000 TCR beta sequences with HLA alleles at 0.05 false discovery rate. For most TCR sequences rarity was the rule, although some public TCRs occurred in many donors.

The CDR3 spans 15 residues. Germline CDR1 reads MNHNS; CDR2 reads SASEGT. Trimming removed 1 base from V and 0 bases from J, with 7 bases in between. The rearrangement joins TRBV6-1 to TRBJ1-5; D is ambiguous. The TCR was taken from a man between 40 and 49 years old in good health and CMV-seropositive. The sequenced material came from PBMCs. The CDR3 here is CASSEGVLSNQPQHF. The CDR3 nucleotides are TGTGCCAGCAGTGAAGGTGTACTTAGCAATCAGCCCCAGCATTTT.